The present T cell receptor beta chain was sequenced within a study of CD8+ T cells in alopecia areata. Study outcomes and limitations: Higher clonality than in normal scalp was seen in lesional scalp, especially alopecia totalis/universalis. Baseline CD8+ expansion's link to response remains uncertain, as there was one nonresponder.

Investigators isolated RNA and reverse transcribed it into cDNA to act as the sequencing template. The repertoire was sequenced with immunoSEQ multiplex PCR; TCRdb's copy has only in-frame clones and lacks some. The sample contains 200,000 to 250,000 clones, around two fifths of which appear only once. Germline CDR1 is SGHNT and CDR2 is YYREEE (reference sequence). The CDR3 is 18 amino acids. Trimming stripped 0 bases from V and 0 bases from J, with 16 bases between. Points on this clone: The antigen is undetermined.

Stated treatment: oral pan-JAK inhibitor, 5-10 mg twice daily. Lesional scalp tissue (obtained by punch biopsy) and peripheral blood were collected from alopecia areata patients. The sequence was collected from a human donor with alopecia areata. This sequence joins TRBV5-4 and TRBJ2-4, with no clear D. The sequenced sample was CD4+ T cells sorted from blood, obtained at roughly week 30, from a patient treated with tofacitinib. The CDR3 region is CASSLAFDGSIAKNIQYF. DNA for the CDR3: TGTGCCAGCAGCTTGGCGTTCGACGGGTCAATAGCCAAAAACATTCAGTACTTC.